This T cell receptor beta chain was recorded in a study of cytomegalovirus exposure and HLA in healthy donors (dated by TCRdb to 2015 to 2018). Study-level background: According to a later analysis, one platform produced both the approximately 110 validation repertoires and the roughly 640 repertoires of the first cohort. Besides the first cohort of 500 to 700 subjects, a separate validation cohort made up of over 95 different subjects was used. The study combined high-throughput TCR immunosequencing, statistical association of individual TCRs with disease status, and machine learning to predict cytomegalovirus infection status. The study was designed to test whether signatures of past pathogen exposure could be identified by cataloging public T cell receptors. Results the study describes overall, beyond this receptor: In vitro tests confirmed that a few of the cytomegalovirus-associated TCR beta chains recognize cytomegalovirus antigens. A later analysis had no HLA typing for the validation cohort, so co-occurrence there was scored across all 110 or so repertoires. Cytomegalovirus status was reported to be diagnosed by the classifier with high specificity and sensitivity in both the original and validation cohorts. Subsequent analysis determined that TCRs grouped into clusters in the first cohort also showed a tendency toward co-occurrence across the 120 or so validation repertoires, and about 93% of cluster scores exceeded 0. Most TCR sequences were seen in very few donors, while some public TCRs were found in many individuals. According to the authors, the approach could potentially be generalized to other disease states and immunological phenotypes. A total of fewer than 200 TCR beta chains were listed by the study as associated with cytomegalovirus.

Donors formed part of the validation cohort, which comprised 120 subjects and was distinct from the first cohort of 550 to 850 subjects. In the case of this clone: There is no known antigen for this receptor. No base quality information exists; no much larger clone differs at one position.

Library generation was performed with the immunoSEQ multiplex PCR assay. Turning to the authors' computational methods: To diagnose cytomegalovirus status from the catalog of TCR beta chain sequences, a statistical classification framework was built. Entries here come from immuneACCESS through TCRdb and include only in-frame sequences with V and J called. Some clones fail to appear in such tables; in the studies checked, an unresolved V gene covers under half of the shortfall, and the cause of the remainder is unknown. That table gives V, J and clone size, and the DNA gave D and trimming. The sample data list under 130,000 clones, and 86% of these were observed just once. The ten biggest clones cover roughly 4% of the sample. This TCR came from a woman aged 18-29 years in good health and CMV-seropositive. Sequenced material: PBMCs.

The nucleotide sequence reads as follows: TGTGCCAGCAGCCCCGGACAGGGAGTCTATGGCTACACCTTC. This yields the protein CASSPGQGVYGYTF. The chain joins TRBV5-5 to TRBJ1-2, and 8 junction bases match TRBD1. The CDR3 runs 14 amino acids, cysteine and phenylalanine included. The entry retains the CDR3 DNA only, 42 bases that are in frame from base 1. CDR1 and CDR2, looked up from the germline V gene (reference sequence), are SGHKS and YYEKEE. V has 4 bases trimmed and J has 4 bases trimmed; junction bases matching no gene number 6.